This TCR beta chain stems from a study of blood T cell repertoires in COVID-19. On the study more broadly: There were acute and convalescent COVID-19 samples, and they came from the United States, Italy and Spain.

V was clipped by 5 bases and J by 2 bases, with 9 bases between them. The CDR3 loop spans 14 amino acids. The germline CDR1 and CDR2 sequences are KGHSH and LQKENI. Per the study methods: Amplifying reference gene primers gave estimates of nucleated cell counts. The repertoire was sequenced with immunoSEQ multiplex PCR; TCRdb's copy has only in-frame clones and lacks some. The DNA was the basis for D and trimming; V, J and clone size are from that table. The data show 210,000 or so clones, roughly 80% seen once. The J gene is TRBJ1-4, the V gene TRBV18; D gene uncertain. The sequencing sample was made of peripheral blood. The sequence came from a man over 45 who had recovered from COVID-19. CDR3 coding DNA: TGTGCCAGCTCAAGCTCTCGGACTAATGAAAAACTGTTTTTT. As protein: CASSSSRTNEKLFF.